The rows below give T cell receptor beta chains drawn from one sample of a study of identical twins. In TCRdb, the 5' RACE reads were re-called with MiXCR into one record per CDR3 protein. The data contain 240,000 or so distinct CDR3 sequences, 10% to 15% of them singletons. Separately, the same data were catalogued under a study of yellow fever vaccine responses in identical twins.

Material for sequencing was memory (CD45RO+) T cells sorted from blood. These receptors all come from a woman in her late teens or twenties in good health. CDR3s include the opening cysteine and the closing phenylalanine or tryptophan. The D gene is left open where the match is weak. Clone size appears in some rows only: once, few, many, or a class for an expanded clone.

v_call	d_call	clone_size	j_call	cdr3_nt	cdr3_aa
TRBV6-2/TRBV6-3	NA	NA	TRBJ2-3	TGTGCCAGCACCCGGAGCGGACTCACAGATACGCAGTATTTT	CASTRSGLTDTQYF
TRBV23-1	NA	NA	TRBJ2-1	TGCGCCAGCAGTCACGCCCGCTCGGATCGGGGGTTGTACAATGAGCAGTTCTTC	CASSHARSDRGLYNEQFF
TRBV24-1	TRBD2	NA	TRBJ2-1	TGTGCCACCAGGGGGGGGGGTGCTAACTCCTACAATGAGCAGTTCTTC	CATRGGGANSYNEQFF
TRBV5-1	NA	NA	TRBJ2-2	TGCGCCAGCAGCTCGACCACCGGGGAGCTGTTTTTT	CASSSTTGELFF
TRBV5-5	TRBD2	few	TRBJ2-5	TGTGCCAGCAGCGTGGGACTAGCGGGAGCCGGGTACCAAGAGACCCAGTACTTC	CASSVGLAGAGYQETQYF
TRBV20-1	NA	few	TRBJ2-5	TGCAGTGCTGTAAGACCTGCTACACAAGAGACCCAGTACTTC	CSAVRPATQETQYF
TRBV3-1	TRBD2	NA	TRBJ2-1	TGTGCCAGCAGCGCCAGCGGGAGTGCCTACAATGAGCAGTTCTTC	CASSASGSAYNEQFF
TRBV28	TRBD1	NA	TRBJ2-2	TGTGCCAGCAGTTTATGGGGACAGGGGCTAAACACCGGGGAGCTGTTTTTT	CASSLWGQGLNTGELFF
TRBV20-1	TRBD2	few	TRBJ2-5	TGCAGTGCTACGAGACTAGCGGGACAAGAGACCCAGTACTTC	CSATRLAGQETQYF
TRBV4-2	NA	many	TRBJ2-1	TGTGCCAGCAGCCAAGTCGGACAACCCTCCTACAATGAGCAGTTCTTC	CASSQVGQPSYNEQFF
TRBV2	TRBD2	NA	TRBJ2-1	TGTGCCAGCAGTGAAGGGAGGGAGGGGAATGAGCAGTTCTTC	CASSEGREGNEQFF
TRBV7-9	TRBD2	few	TRBJ2-1	TGTGCCAGCAGCTTAGGCGGGAGGGGTAATGAGCAGTTCTTC	CASSLGGRGNEQFF
TRBV20-1	TRBD2	NA	TRBJ2-3	TGCAGTGCTAGAGATGGTCGGGCTAGCGGGAGAGATACGCAGTATTTT	CSARDGRASGRDTQYF
TRBV10-3	TRBD1	many	TRBJ2-7	TGTGCCATCAGTGAACCGCGCGGGACAGGAACCTACGAGCAGTACTTC	CAISEPRGTGTYEQYF
TRBV7-9	NA	many	TRBJ2-3	TGTGCCAGCAGCTTAGGTGCAGGGACGACAGATACGCAGTATTTT	CASSLGAGTTDTQYF
TRBV18	TRBD1	few	TRBJ2-7	TGTGCCAGCTCTCGACAGGGTAGAGACGAGCAGTACTTC	CASSRQGRDEQYF
TRBV2	NA	NA	TRBJ2-5	TGTGCCAGCAGTGTGTTTGGGTCGGGATTGGAGACCCAGTACTTC	CASSVFGSGLETQYF
TRBV5-6	NA	NA	TRBJ2-5	TGTGCCAGCAGCCCCCCGGGAGAGTACCAAGAGACCCAGTACTTC	CASSPPGEYQETQYF
TRBV12-3/TRBV12-4	NA	few	TRBJ1-1	TGTGCCAGCAGTCCAGGCAAGGGGTGGGACACTGAAGCTTTCTTT	CASSPGKGWDTEAFF
TRBV30	TRBD1	NA	TRBJ2-7	TGTGCCTGGGCGGGACAGGGCTCCTACGAGCAGTACTTC	CAWAGQGSYEQYF
TRBV11-2	TRBD2	many	TRBJ2-4	TGTGCCAGCAGCTCCGGGACTAGCGGGAGATCTGACAAAAACATTCAGTACTTC	CASSSGTSGRSDKNIQYF
TRBV5-1	TRBD1	NA	TRBJ2-7	TGCGCCAGCAGCCCCACTTGGACAGGGGGCAACGAGCAGTACTTC	CASSPTWTGGNEQYF
TRBV6-2/TRBV6-3	NA	NA	TRBJ1-2	TGTGCCAGCAGTCAACAGGGATATGGCTACACCTTC	CASSQQGYGYTF
TRBV5-1	TRBD1	few	TRBJ2-1	TGCGCCAGCAGCCTGGACAGGGTAGGTGAGCAGTTCTTC	CASSLDRVGEQFF
TRBV13	NA	NA	TRBJ1-5	TGTGCCAGCAGCCCCGCTAGGGCCCAGCCCCAGCATTTT	CASSPARAQPQHF
TRBV6-4	TRBD2	few	TRBJ2-1	TGTGCCAGCAGTACCCTAGCGGGCCCCTATGAGCAGTTCTTC	CASSTLAGPYEQFF
TRBV5-4	NA	NA	TRBJ2-5	TGTGCCAGCAGCAAACTTCCTAGGGAGACCCAGTACTTC	CASSKLPRETQYF
TRBV4-3	TRBD2	NA	TRBJ2-1	TGCGCCAGCAGCGGAGGAGGGAGGGAGGATGAGCAGTTCTTC	CASSGGGREDEQFF
TRBV15	NA	NA	TRBJ2-1	TGTGCCACCAGCAGAGTTGGGTTAGGAAACAATGAGCAGTTCTTC	CATSRVGLGNNEQFF
TRBV24-1	TRBD1	many	TRBJ1-5	TGTGCCACCAGTGATTTGGGACAGGGGAGCAATCAGCCCCAGCATTTT	CATSDLGQGSNQPQHF
TRBV6-1	TRBD2	NA	TRBJ2-5	TGTGCCAGCAGCCCCGGAGCGGGGGGGCTGGGACAGTACTTC	CASSPGAGGLGQYF
TRBV7-9	TRBD2	many	TRBJ2-1	TGTGCCAGCAGCCGCGGACTAGCGGGAAGTAATGAGCAGTTCTTC	CASSRGLAGSNEQFF
TRBV11-2	TRBD1	many	TRBJ1-1	TGTGCCAGCACACCTATGGACAGGGGATGGGACACTGAAGCTTTCTTT	CASTPMDRGWDTEAFF
TRBV12-3/TRBV12-4	NA	many	TRBJ2-7	TGTGCCAGCAGTGTGGGCTACGAGCAGTACTTC	CASSVGYEQYF
TRBV29-1	NA	NA	TRBJ2-1	TGCGGGATATATAGGCAGTTCTTC	CGIYRQFF
TRBV7-2	TRBD2	few	TRBJ2-3	TGTGCCAGCAGCTCAGCGGGGTTTACGACAGATACGCAGTATTTT	CASSSAGFTTDTQYF
TRBV3-1	NA	many	TRBJ2-2	TGTGCCAGCAGCACATGGGCCGGGGAGCTGTTTTTT	CASSTWAGELFF
TRBV7-2	TRBD2	few	TRBJ2-7	TGTGCCAGCAATCCGGGACTAGCGGGATACGAGCAGTACTTC	CASNPGLAGYEQYF
TRBV9	TRBD2	few	TRBJ2-3	TGTGCCAGCAGCGTAGGCGGGGGGGAAAGGGATACGCAGTATTTT	CASSVGGGERDTQYF
TRBV20-1	NA	once	TRBJ2-5	TGCAGTGCCCCCCGGTGGGGCAGGGGGGAGGAGACCCAGTACTTC	CSAPRWGRGEETQYF
TRBV27	TRBD1	NA	TRBJ2-7	TGTGCCAGCAGTCCCCCCGACAGGGGGCGGCACGAGCAGTACTTC	CASSPPDRGRHEQYF
TRBV20-1	NA	many	TRBJ1-6	TGCAGTGCTAGGTTTCAGAACTATAATTCACCCCTCCACTTT	CSARFQNYNSPLHF
TRBV10-3	TRBD2	few	TRBJ2-4	TGTGCCATCAGTGAGTCGACTAGCGGGGGGGCAAACATTCAGTACTTC	CAISESTSGGANIQYF
TRBV6-2/TRBV6-3	NA	NA	TRBJ2-2	TGTGCCAGCAGTGGCAGGGGTTACACCTGGGAGCTGTTTTTT	CASSGRGYTWELFF
TRBV3-1	TRBD1	few	TRBJ1-1	TGTGCCAGCAGCCTCCTCACAGGGGCTACGAACACTGAAGCTTTCTTT	CASSLLTGATNTEAFF
TRBV20-1	NA	few	TRBJ1-5	TGCAGTGCGGGGGGTAAGAAACATCAGCCCCAGCATTTT	CSAGGKKHQPQHF
TRBV5-1	NA	few	TRBJ2-5	TGCGCCAGCAGCTTGGTTGGGGGCACCGGGCGGACCCAGTACTTC	CASSLVGGTGRTQYF
TRBV3-1	NA	many	TRBJ2-1	TGTGCCAGCAGTTTGGCTATAGAATCCTACAATGAGCAGTTCTTC	CASSLAIESYNEQFF